This record covers a single T cell receptor beta chain. Germline V lookup: CDR1 LGHNA, CDR2 YSLEER. Germline trimming cut 4 bases from V and 2 bases from J; bases unmatched to any gene: 14. The CDR3 runs 19 residues. Time point meaning: patch test 1, 2 weeks after DPC sensitization. Noted treatment: therapeutic diphenylcyclopropenone sensitization with weekly scalp DPC. The entry originates in a study of human T cells and chemical hapten exposure. Via MiXCR, TCRdb re-called the RACE reads, giving one row per CDR3 protein. Here the sample spans 150,000 to 200,000 distinct CDR3 sequences, about 15% being singletons.

The TCR sequence derives from a woman between 25 and 40 years old with alopecia areata. Some clones in this sample may be carry-over from other donors' samples. The chain employs TRBV4-3 and TRBJ2-3, with 11 bases fitting TRBD2. Material: whole blood, obtained in connection with sensitization to the hapten diphenylcyclopropenone (DPC). The CDR3 nucleotides read TGCGCCAGCAGCCCCAGAGGGAAGGGTAGCGGGGGGGCCACAGATACGCAGTATTTT. Its protein product is CASSPRGKGSGGATDTQYF.